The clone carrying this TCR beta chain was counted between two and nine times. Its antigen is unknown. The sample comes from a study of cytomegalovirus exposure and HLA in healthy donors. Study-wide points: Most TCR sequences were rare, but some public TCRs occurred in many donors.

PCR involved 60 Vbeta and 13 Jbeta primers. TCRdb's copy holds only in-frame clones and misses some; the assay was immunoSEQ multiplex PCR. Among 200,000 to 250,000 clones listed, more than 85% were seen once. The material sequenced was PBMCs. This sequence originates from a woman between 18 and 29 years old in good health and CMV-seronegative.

The CDR3 is CASSQEYGVSSYFSGANVLTF. CDR3 bases: TGCGCCAGCAGCCAAGAATATGGTGTCAGTTCATATTTCTCTGGGGCCAACGTCCTGACTTTC. The genes are TRBV4-3 and TRBJ2-6; D unresolved. Per the germline V gene, CDR1 is LGHNA and CDR2 is YSLEER. With 0 bases removed from V and 0 bases from J, the gap between germline ends came to 21 bases. The CDR3 runs to 21 residues.